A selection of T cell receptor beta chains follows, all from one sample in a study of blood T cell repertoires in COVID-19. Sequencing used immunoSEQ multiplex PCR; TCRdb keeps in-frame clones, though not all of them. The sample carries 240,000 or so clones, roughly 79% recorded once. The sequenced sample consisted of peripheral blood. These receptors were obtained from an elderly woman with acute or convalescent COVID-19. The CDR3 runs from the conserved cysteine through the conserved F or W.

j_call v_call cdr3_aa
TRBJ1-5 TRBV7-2 CASSSAGKSPQHF
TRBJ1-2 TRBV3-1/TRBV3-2 CASSLGGVYGYTF
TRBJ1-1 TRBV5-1 CASSLEGQNTEAFF
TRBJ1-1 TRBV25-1 CASSAGTAVNTEAFF
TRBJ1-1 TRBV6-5 CASSSGANTEAFF
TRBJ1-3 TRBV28 CASTPLVSGNTIYF
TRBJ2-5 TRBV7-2 CASSLGSILFKETQYF
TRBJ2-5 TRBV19 CASSTRGPQETQYF
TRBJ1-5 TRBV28 CASSRTRSNQPQHF
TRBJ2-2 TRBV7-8 CASSLALAGTGELFF
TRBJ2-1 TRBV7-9 CASSPWSGRGYNEQFF
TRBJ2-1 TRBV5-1 CASSPLGTSGGAADNEQFF
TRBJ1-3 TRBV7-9 CASSLEGAKGNTIYF
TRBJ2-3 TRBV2 CASRGLGLAGGDTQYF
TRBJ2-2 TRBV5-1 CASSLMAGLNTGELFF
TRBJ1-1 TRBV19 CASSIGRLNTEAFF
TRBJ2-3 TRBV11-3 CASSRRQGPQYF
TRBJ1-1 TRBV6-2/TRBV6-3 CASSSPSGSPEAFF
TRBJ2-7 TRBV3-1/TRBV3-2 CASSYPTGDYEQYF
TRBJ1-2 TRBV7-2 CASSPWDLDRYGYTF
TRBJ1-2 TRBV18 CASSPTMIGTGEAYGYTF
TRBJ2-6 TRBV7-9 CASSLTGRLSGANVLTF
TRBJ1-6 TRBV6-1 CASSDGRGNSPLHF
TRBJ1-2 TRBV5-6 CASSLDRAYGYTF
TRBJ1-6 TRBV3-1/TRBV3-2 CASSSLDRPLHF
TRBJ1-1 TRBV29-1 CSVAGTGYNTEAFF
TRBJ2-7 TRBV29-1 CSVVPQGALSYEQYF
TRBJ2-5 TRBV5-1 CASSLAGIAGGPEETQYF
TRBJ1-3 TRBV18 CASSLQGAIYF
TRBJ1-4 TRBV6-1 CASSDAGTAREKLFF
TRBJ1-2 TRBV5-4 CASSPMGKIVYGYTF
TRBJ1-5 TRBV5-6 CASSSRTYSNQPQHF
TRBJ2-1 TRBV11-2 CASSQRTSATSSYNEQFF
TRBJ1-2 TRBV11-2 CASSPTGLYGYTF
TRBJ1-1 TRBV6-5 CASSYSESEAFF
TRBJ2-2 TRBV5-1 CASSRDSLNTGELFF
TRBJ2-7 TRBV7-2 CASRYLAGIYEQYF
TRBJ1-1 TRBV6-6 CASSPGQLKNTEAFF
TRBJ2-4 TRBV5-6 CASSSGLVFAKNIQYF
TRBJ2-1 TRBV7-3 CASSPQSGSFQNEQFF
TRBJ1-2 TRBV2 CASRVGQGAVGYTF
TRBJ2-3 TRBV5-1 CASSLMPGSTDTQYF
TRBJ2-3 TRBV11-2 CASSLVAGGLTDTQYF
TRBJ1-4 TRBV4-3 CASMTGGGWEKLFF
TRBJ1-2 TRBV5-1 CASSLGQGANGYTF